The 12 T cell receptor beta chains below come from one sample, sequenced in a study of blood T cell repertoires in COVID-19. Sequenced by immunoSEQ multiplex PCR; TCRdb stores in-frame clones only, minus some. The repertoire holds roughly 200,000 clones, with 81% as singletons. The sequenced sample consisted of peripheral blood. The receptors come from a woman aged 40 to 49 with COVID-19, enrolled during active disease.

DNA of the CDR3: TGTGCCAGCAGTAAAGGATCCGGGACTCCCACAGATACGCAGTATTTT. This gives the protein CASSKGSGTPTDTQYF. The rearrangement joins TRBV11-2 to TRBJ2-3; D is possibly TRBD2 (6 bases). This CDR3 spans 16 amino acids. Trimming shortened V by 6 bases and J by 2 bases, and 18 bases separated the two germline ends. Germline CDR1 SGHAT, CDR2 FQNNGV.

V is TRBV20-1 and J is TRBJ2-1, with D possibly matching TRBD1 (5 bases). The CDR3 runs 11 residues. Germline loops: CDR1 DFQATT, CDR2 SNEGSKA (reference sequence). V lost 2 bases, J lost 12 bases, and 11 bases lay in between. CDR3 sequence: CSARSGLVQFF. In DNA, the CDR3 is TGCAGTGCTAGATCAGGGTTGGTGCAGTTCTTC.

The V call is TRBV19, the J call TRBJ2-3, with TRBD2 matching 10 bases. Germline V gene sequence: CDR1 LNHDA, CDR2 SQIVND (reference sequence). The CDR3 length is 20 residues. J gave up 1 base and V 5 bases, and 18 bases lay outside the gene matches. CDR3 bases: TGTGCCAGTAGTGCGGGCCCGGCTAGCGGGAGCCGGTGGGGCACAGATACGCAGTATTTT. This sequence encodes CASSAGPASGSRWGTDTQYF.

The chain employs TRBV7-3 and TRBJ2-7, with 8 bases identical to TRBD2. V trimming: 3 bases; J trimming: 0 bases; junction bases outside the gene matches: 4. Germline loops: CDR1 SGHTA, CDR2 FQGTGA. This CDR3 has 15 amino acids. CDR3 protein: CASSFDAGGSYEQYF. DNA for the CDR3: TGTGCCAGCAGCTTTGACGCGGGAGGCTCCTACGAGCAGTACTTC.

The V and J genes are TRBV4-1 and TRBJ2-7; perhaps TRBD1 as D (8 bases). V lost 0 bases and J 3 bases, leaving 27 bases between the germline ends. CDR1 is MGHRA and CDR2 is YSYEKL in the germline V gene. There are 20 residues in the CDR3. The CDR3 sequence: CASSQDTGGGQRPSIYEQYV. The CDR3 nucleotides are TGCGCCAGCAGCCAAGATACAGGGGGGGGACAGCGCCCCTCGATCTACGAGCAGTACGTC.

This chain connects TRBV19 to TRBJ1-1; 8 positions match TRBD1. CDR1 and CDR2 from the germline V gene are LNHDA and SQIVND (reference sequence). The trim removed 2 bases at V and 0 bases at J, leaving 11 bases unmatched. This CDR3 region has 18 residues. In nucleotides, the CDR3 is TGTGCCAGTAGTATACCTCACCTCCGACAGGGGTTGAACACTGAAGCTTTCTTT. Protein product: CASSIPHLRQGLNTEAFF.

The chain employs TRBV13 and TRBJ1-2; the D gene is possibly TRBD1 (5 bases). Trimming took off 3 bases at V and 7 bases at J, with 18 bases between the two ends. The CDR3 covers 15 residues. CDR1 and CDR2 from the germline V gene are PRHDT and FYEKMQ (reference sequence). The CDR3 here is CASSLGTGGKLGYTF. Written as DNA, the CDR3 is TGTGCCAGCAGCTTGGGCACAGGCGGAAAGCTTGGCTACACCTTC.

The V call is TRBV7-9, the J call TRBJ2-3; perhaps TRBD2 as D (6 bases). V was cut by 2 bases and J by 4 bases, with 13 bases left in between. Germline V gene lookup returns CDR1 SEHNR and CDR2 FQNEAQ (reference sequence). The length of the CDR3 is 15 residues. CDR3 region: CASSLMSGVADTQYF. The CDR3 region has the DNA TGTGCCAGCAGCTTAATGTCGGGAGTAGCAGATACGCAGTATTTT.

This clone appeared many times. This chain joins TRBV6-2 or TRBV6-3 and TRBJ2-1; D unclear. The CDR3 is 17 amino acids. Germline CDR1 and CDR2: MNHEY and SVGEGT. The V gene lost 0 bases and the J gene lost 0 bases, with 12 bases spanning the gap. CDR3 sequence reads: CASSYSTPTSSYNEQFF. The CDR3 coding sequence is TGTGCCAGCAGTTACTCTACCCCCACCAGCTCCTACAATGAGCAGTTCTTC.

J is TRBJ2-2 and V is TRBV11-3; 16 bases are shared with TRBD2. The germline gives CDR1 SGHNT, CDR2 YENEEA. The CDR3 is 17 residues long. V lost 5 bases, J lost 6 bases, and 6 bases stayed unmatched. CDR3 sequence: CASSPGLAGGPAGELFF. As DNA, the CDR3 is TGTGCCAGCAGCCCGGGACTAGCGGGGGGGCCCGCCGGGGAGCTGTTTTTT.

A few counts support this clone. This rearrangement joins TRBV9 to TRBJ1-2; D is ambiguous. V was shortened by 6 bases and J by 4 bases, with 7 bases between the two germline ends. This CDR3 comprises 11 residues. Germline loops: CDR1 SGDLS, CDR2 YYNGEE. CDR3 DNA sequence: TGTGCCAGCACTTCAGGCTATGGCTACACCTTC. This gives the protein CASTSGYGYTF.

The genes are TRBV2 and TRBJ2-7, with D possibly being TRBD2 (5 bases). V gave up 6 bases and J gave up 4 bases, with 10 bases separating them. CDR1 is SNHLY, CDR2 FYNNEI, per germline. The CDR3 has 12 amino acids. CDR3 loop: CASRQRRYEQYF. CDR3 DNA sequence: TGTGCCAGCAGGCAGCGGAGATACGAGCAGTACTTC.